Sequencing of this T cell receptor (beta chain) was carried out in a study of blood T cells in healthy people across ages. The CDR3 runs 16 residues. From germline, CDR1 is DFQATT and CDR2 SNEGSKA (reference sequence). Losses at the gene ends were 0 bases for V and 3 bases for J; bases not matched to a gene: 6. Study-wide points: In long-lived donors, naive CD4+ cell counts and diversity exceeded those of aged donors. As naive T cell percentage varied, TCR beta diversity correlated strongly with it.

The sample holds a few counts of this clonotype. Antigen specificity is unknown. Through a sample-barcoded 5' primer and a J-beta primer mix, a second PCR was run for roughly 7 to 11 cycles. Unique molecular identifiers of 12 random nucleotides labeled each cDNA. Sequencing yielded, for each sample, at least 2.5 million paired-end reads carrying CDR3. In TCRdb, the 5' RACE reads were re-called with MiXCR into one record per CDR3 protein. The sample lists about 1.7 million distinct CDR3 sequences, roughly 27% seen once, with 7.7% in the top ten. The TCR originated in a woman aged 25-40 years in good health. The sequenced material came from blood. The V and J genes are TRBV20-1 and TRBJ2-1; TRBD1 agrees at 9 bases. DNA of the CDR3: TGCAGTGCTAGAGATTGGGACAGGGCCGACTACAATGAGCAGTTCTTC. Translated, it gives CSARDWDRADYNEQFF.